A single T cell receptor (beta chain) is shown here with its context. Its antigen has not been determined. Base qualities are not recorded, but no much larger clone differs from it by a single base. The sample originates from a study of cytomegalovirus exposure and HLA in healthy donors (dated 2017 in TCRdb). With respect to the entire study: An earlier analysis of a few hundred of the donors reported about 260 Gb of sequence data and around 100 million unique TCR beta sequences obtained from about 180 million T cells. An early release that covered some 630 HLA-typed donors contained approximately 300 gigabases of sequencing data and 85 million to 100 million unique TCR sequences. Of the roughly 400 genotyped donors, over 70% fell in the genetic ancestry cluster associated with self-reported Caucasian donors. The study aimed to test whether cataloging public T cell receptors could reveal signatures of past pathogen exposure. Using immunosequencing, the study profiled T cell repertoires from about 650 subjects and related those repertoires to cytomegalovirus serostatus. Along with the approximately 650-subject first cohort, a separate validation cohort of 120 different subjects was used. To predict cytomegalovirus infection status, the study brought together high-throughput TCR immunosequencing, statistical association of individual TCRs with disease status, and machine learning. To study patterns of TCR occurrence, a later analysis re-analyzed previously published TCR beta repertoires from just over 650 donors and added high-resolution HLA genotyping. In the later analysis, no new phenotypic data were used to find candidate immune exposures; instead, reliance was placed on TCR beta sequences and their occurrence across donors. In an earlier analysis of roughly 580 of the donors, high-throughput TCR beta sequencing was used to judge whether each TCR beta V gene segment behaved as functional or pseudogenic. Donor age, sex, ethnicity and CMV serostatus were compiled together with the repertoire data. A later genetic analysis used genome-wide SNP genotypes for 398 of the 666 donors, treating that subset as a discovery cohort. Every repertoire in the discovery cohort had been generated on one and the same sequencing platform. Class I and class II HLA loci were covered by the typing at four-digit resolution. The number of typed donors differed by locus: roughly 629-630 for A, B, C, DRB1 and DQB1; some 500 for DQA1; fewer than 610 for DPA1; and 450 to 480 for DPB1. Roughly 5 DR-DQ haplotypes were handled as single units for association and clustering, since linkage in the cohort was strong. Among 300 to 450 genotyped donors of the cohort, an average of around 240,000 unique TCR beta nucleotide sequences were sequenced per donor, around a sixth of them non-productive.

Compared with germline, V lacks 3 bases and J lacks 1 base; bases without a gene match: 2. CDR1 SGHRS and CDR2 YFSETQ are derived from the germline V gene. From the cysteine up to the phenylalanine, the CDR3 has a length of 14 residues. The CDR3 DNA has 42 bases and is translated from base 1. Broader findings and caveats from the paper: A group of highly shared sequence variants was considered likely to be a technical artifact of the sequencing pipeline. Because counts were too low, more than 15 rarely observed V segments, including chromosome 9 orphons, were excluded from the earlier analysis of a few hundred of the donors. In both the original and validation cohorts, the classifier was reported to diagnose cytomegalovirus status with high specificity and sensitivity. Because HLA typing was missing for some donors at each locus, association tests included only the typed subset. A further reported finding was that TCR beta sequences accurately predicted the HLA-A and HLA-B alleles for most subjects in the first cohort. Some IMGT-functional V segments, including TRBV6-2 and TRBV6-3, could not be distinguished by the 87-base-pair reads and were therefore excluded. Specific HLA alleles were associated with 15,000 to 20,000 TCR beta sequences at a false discovery rate of 0.05 in a later analysis. A later analysis reported that several top co-occurrence clusters appeared linked to parvovirus B19, influenza, CMV and Epstein-Barr virus. An earlier analysis of some 560 of the donors showed that most TCR beta V segments appeared in productive rearrangements either about 87% or about 30% of the time, which broadly matched IMGT annotations. Immune exposure information for the cohort was limited to CMV serostatus. In a later analysis, most CMV-associated TCR beta chains were found to appear HLA-restricted, with HLA associations seemingly driven largely by CMV exposure. Correlated functional status among segregating V segments might be attributable to linkage disequilibrium, but an unknown experimental factor could not be ruled out. In a later analysis, TCR association rates were found to vary across HLA loci, with the most associated TCRs seen for DRB1 alleles and the fewest for HLA-C alleles. The cohort was sequenced for TCR beta chains only, and without alpha or paired-chain data the features that could be detected were limited. Compared with equally common non-associated chains, HLA-associated TCR beta chains in a later analysis were more clonally expanded and had lower generation probabilities. Across donors, most TCR sequences were observed very rarely, whereas some public TCRs were present in many individuals. A later genetic analysis associated a missense DCLRE1C variant with V-gene and J-gene trimming of TCR beta chains, and an independent cohort replicated the association. The authors suggested that the approach could potentially be generalized to other disease states and immunological phenotypes. A few of the identified cytomegalovirus-associated TCR beta chains were confirmed in vitro to be specific for cytomegalovirus antigens. When HLA alleles, especially DR and DQ, strongly co-occurred, attributing TCR associations to individual alleles was difficult. A later genetic analysis reported fewer N-insertions in productive TCRs among donors in an Asian-associated ancestry cluster than the roughly 700-donor mean. The study gave a list of about 160 TCR beta chains associated with cytomegalovirus. Presence/absence analyses assumed roughly uniform sequencing depth across donors, an assumption that may not hold.

Receptor amplification or capture employed the immunoSEQ multiplex PCR assay. A mixture of 60 forward primers for TCR Vbeta segments and 13 reverse primers for TCR Jbeta segments was used in the multiplex PCR. Amplification of the CDR3 region of rearranged TCR beta genes was performed with a multiplex PCR assay on genomic DNA. Amplified TCR beta libraries were sequenced as 87-base-pair reads on the Illumina HiSeq System. Regarding the original processing steps: Across the 670 or so repertoires, a later analysis counted 78 million or so unique TCR beta chains, 9 million to 14 million of which were shared by at least two donors. Raw reads were error-corrected and collapsed into unique sequences by a nearest-neighbor algorithm in which closely related sequences were merged to remove PCR and sequencing errors. To assign V, D and J gene segments, CDR3 sequences were aligned to IMGT reference sequences. For a sequence to be retained, a match of at least six nucleotides to both a V gene segment and a J gene segment was required. Rearrangements were called productive when the CDR3 lacked stop codons and stayed in frame with V and J; all others were non-productive. CDR3 was defined by IMGT convention, running from the second conserved V-encoded cysteine to the conserved J-encoded phenylalanine. Sequences without an unambiguous match to a single V gene segment were excluded from the earlier analysis of several hundred of the donors. In an earlier analysis of some 590 of the donors, a V segment was called functional when productive rearrangements were above 56.7%, and segregating when the standard deviation between donors exceeded 5%. A statistical classification framework was built for diagnosing cytomegalovirus status from the catalog of TCR beta chain sequences. In a later analysis, TCR nucleotide sequences were compared against IMGT/GENE-DB human TR gene sequences so that V and J genes could be assigned. A later analysis assigned CDR3 sequences and most-parsimonious VDJ recombination scenarios with the TCRdist pipeline. In a later analysis, each TCR beta chain was defined by its CDR3 amino acid sequence together with its V-gene family, and reads lacking a unique V-gene family were excluded. To address suspected cross-contamination and a sequencing artifact, a later analysis removed roughly 580 highly shared, low-generation-probability nucleotide sequences. For each public chain, a later analysis derived a clonal expansion index from normalized ranks of inferred template counts within each repertoire. Generation probabilities in a later analysis came from a VDJ recombination model fitted to out-of-frame rearrangements, and those results were checked against IGoR. Hypergeometric tests were used in a later analysis to score TCR-TCR, TCR-HLA and TCR-CMV co-occurrence, with a repertoire-size bias correction applied to the TCR pairs. False discovery rates were estimated in a later analysis by permuting HLA or CMV assignments 20 times. In a later analysis, co-occurring TCRs were grouped with DBSCAN, and TCRdist sequence similarity was added when clustering was performed within HLA-allele-positive subsets. Repertoires with fewer than 30,000 or more than 120,000 public chains were left out of co-occurrence clustering, as were about 5 repertoires with anomalous nucleotide sharing. The clones in this table, taken by TCRdb from immuneACCESS, are in-frame only. Not every clone is retained; where verified, under half of the shortfall comes from an unresolved V gene, and the cause of the rest is unknown. For V, J and clone size, that table is used; D and trimming come from the DNA. This sample holds approximately 140,000 clones; around three quarters were observed only once. Clones ranked in the top ten supply more than 0.75% of the sample.

The cohort consisted of approximately 690 healthy bone marrow donors. At the time of sampling, every cohort member was nominally healthy, though immune exposures that went unrecorded were likely present. The donor was CMV seronegative and was included in the group of several hundred seronegative cohort members. A peripheral blood sample was provided by each donor, and peripheral blood mononuclear cells were used for TCR beta sequencing. Genomic DNA was extracted from the blood cell samples with the Qiagen DNeasy Blood Extraction Kit. Sequencing input: PBMCs. The clonotype was recovered from a man aged 18-30 years in good health and CMV-seronegative. The sequence joins TRBV5-1 to TRBJ1-1; 8 bases in between match TRBD1. The CDR3 corresponds to CASSSDRANTEAFF. At the DNA level, the sequence is TGCGCCAGCAGCTCGGACAGGGCGAACACTGAAGCTTTCTTT.